These 19 T cell receptor beta chains were all obtained from the same sample, sequenced in a study of blood T cell repertoires in COVID-19. Assay used: immunoSEQ multiplex PCR; TCRdb lists only in-frame clones, some missing. The repertoire holds 30,000 to 35,000 clones, with about nine tenths as singletons. Sequenced input: peripheral blood. The receptor source for this set is a man older than 75 with active COVID-19.

The chain recombines TRBV24-1 with TRBJ2-3; D gene uncertain. The CDR3 is 14 amino acids. Deletions cut 0 bases from V and 1 base from J, with 4 bases between. Germline assignment: CDR1 KGHDR and CDR2 SFDVKD. The CDR3 nucleotides are TGTGCCACCAGTGATTTGCGGGGCACAGATACGCAGTATTTT. As protein: CATSDLRGTDTQYF.

The rearrangement links TRBV9 to TRBJ2-1; 14 bases are shared with TRBD2. Germline V gene lookup returns CDR1 SGDLS and CDR2 YYNGEE. V was clipped by 3 bases and J by 4 bases; unmatched bases: 6. The CDR3 spans 17 residues. CDR3 in amino acids: CASSDQTSGRDYNEQFF. CDR3 in DNA: TGTGCCAGCAGCGACCAGACTAGCGGGAGGGATTACAATGAGCAGTTCTTC.

The J gene is TRBJ2-7, the V gene TRBV28; TRBD1 agrees at 9 bases. CDR1 and CDR2 (germline): MDHEN, SYDVKM. The CDR3 loop spans 15 amino acids. Losses at the gene ends were 5 bases for V and 6 bases for J; bases not matched to a gene: 11. Here the CDR3 reads CASSATGTGKAEQYF. The CDR3 DNA reads as TGTGCCAGCAGTGCCACCGGGACAGGGAAAGCCGAGCAGTACTTC.

This clone is a singleton in its sample. The rearrangement uses TRBV11-3 and TRBJ2-7; 7 bases match TRBD1. V lost 2 bases and J lost 0; bases outside the gene matches: 1. The CDR3 is made up of 14 amino acids. The V gene's germline CDR1 is SGHNT and CDR2 YENEEA. The CDR3 region is CASSLNRGSYEQYF. CDR3 coding DNA: TGTGCCAGCAGCTTAAACAGGGGCTCCTACGAGCAGTACTTC.

V and J are TRBV27 and TRBJ2-2, with 7 bases that match TRBD2. Per the germline V gene, CDR1 is MNHEY and CDR2 is SMNVEV (reference sequence). This CDR3 region has 15 residues. V trimming: 6 bases; J trimming: 5 bases; junction bases outside the gene matches: 9. The CDR3 DNA follows: TGTGCCAGCAGGGGGGAGGGCTTCATAACCGGGGAGCTGTTTTTT. Translated: CASRGEGFITGELFF.

The chain has TRBV5-4 and TRBJ2-3; D is unresolved. The V and J ends lost 2 bases and 6 bases respectively, with 10 bases between them. The CDR3 runs to 13 residues. Germline-derived CDR1 and CDR2 are SGHNT and YYREEE (reference sequence). The CDR3 DNA sequence: TGTGCCAGCAGCTTCGAGCAGGTGGATACGCAGTATTTT. It is translated as CASSFEQVDTQYF.

This chain joins TRBV7-9 and TRBJ1-1; D is unresolved. V was shortened by 3 bases and J by 0 bases, with 2 bases between the two germline ends. Germline-derived CDR1 and CDR2 are SEHNR and FQNEAQ (reference sequence). The CDR3 spans 12 residues. DNA for the CDR3: TGTGCCAGCAGCTTTATGAACACTGAAGCTTTCTTT. It is translated as CASSFMNTEAFF.

J is TRBJ2-6 and V is TRBV28; D is possibly TRBD1 (6 bases). This CDR3 is built from 15 residues. Trimming cost V 8 bases and J 0 bases, with 11 bases left between them. The germline gives CDR1 MDHEN, CDR2 SYDVKM. CDR3 loop: CASGTTDSGANVLTF. The CDR3 DNA reads TGTGCCAGCGGGACAACGGACTCTGGGGCCAACGTCCTGACTTTC.

CDR3 loop: CASSGQYEQYF. Here the CDR3 DNA reads TGCGCCAGCAGTGGTCAGTACGAGCAGTACTTC. The V call is TRBV10-1, the J call TRBJ2-7; the D is unclear. The CDR3 sequence is 11 residues long. Trimming shortened V by 4 bases and J by 4 bases, and 5 bases separated the two germline ends. In germline, CDR1 is WNHNN, CDR2 SYGVQD (reference sequence).

The DNA for the CDR3 is TGTGCCAGCAGTCGGTCCTACAATGAGCAGTTCTTC. Translated: CASSRSYNEQFF. The chain joins TRBV12-3 or TRBV12-4 to TRBJ2-1; D gene uncertain. The CDR3 length is 12 residues. The germline V and J ends were trimmed by 5 bases and 1 base, with 3 bases remaining between them.

The chain employs TRBV4-1 and TRBJ2-1; 10 positions agree with TRBD2. CDR1 is MGHRA and CDR2 is YSYEKL in the germline V gene. V gave up 6 bases and J gave up 6 bases; unmatched junction bases: 8. This CDR3 comprises 15 residues. CDR3: CASSTGTSVLNEQFF. In DNA form, the CDR3 reads TGCGCCAGCAGTACCGGGACTAGCGTTCTCAATGAGCAGTTCTTC.

The chain uses TRBV6-2 or TRBV6-3 and TRBJ2-3, with 8 bases that match TRBD1. The V gene's germline CDR1 is MNHEY and CDR2 SVGEGT. This CDR3 spans 15 amino acids. Trimming at V came to 5 bases and at J to 2 bases, leaving 6 bases not matched to a gene. The CDR3 sequence: CASSLRTGNTDTQYF. The CDR3 DNA is TGTGCCAGCAGTCTCCGGACAGGGAACACAGATACGCAGTATTTT.

This chain uses TRBV5-4 with TRBJ2-7; D is ambiguous. The V and J ends lost 4 bases and 1 base respectively, with 15 bases between them. CDR1 SGHNT and CDR2 YYREEE come from the germline V gene (reference sequence). This CDR3 is 15 amino acids long. The CDR3 DNA sequence: TGTGCCAGCAGCGCAGAGATCGGGTCGTCCTACGAGCAGTACTTC. Its translation is CASSAEIGSSYEQYF.

The chain employs TRBV2 and TRBJ2-7; 10 nucleotides match TRBD2. Losses at the gene ends were 2 bases for V and 2 bases for J; bases not matched to a gene: 3. The CDR3 is made up of 15 amino acids. CDR1 is SNHLY and CDR2 is FYNNEI in the germline V gene. In DNA, the CDR3 is TGTGCCAGCAGTGAATGGACTAGCGGTGCCTACGAGCAGTACTTC. Translated: CASSEWTSGAYEQYF.

The genes are TRBV7-9 and TRBJ2-7; 8 bases match TRBD1. The CDR3 length is 14 residues. With V trimmed by 5 bases and J by 2 bases, 5 bases remained unmatched. CDR1 and CDR2 (germline): SEHNR, FQNEAQ (reference sequence). The CDR3 reads CASSPTGQAYEQYF. The CDR3 DNA sequence: TGTGCCAGCAGCCCCACGGGACAGGCCTACGAGCAGTACTTC.

The chain links TRBV4-3 to TRBJ2-2; 8 bases line up with TRBD1. V lost 2 bases to trimming and J lost 4 bases; unmatched junction nucleotides: 3. The CDR3 runs 15 residues. CDR1 LGHNA and CDR2 YSLEER come from the germline V gene. Here the CDR3 DNA reads TGCGCCAGCAGCCAACGGACAGGGAGCACCGGGGAGCTGTTTTTT. This translates into CASSQRTGSTGELFF.

The chain has TRBV28 and TRBJ2-7; 8 positions match TRBD2. Per germline, CDR1 MDHEN and CDR2 SYDVKM. This CDR3 has 14 residues. Germline trimming cut 7 bases from V and 3 bases from J; bases unmatched to any gene: 8. CDR3 bases: TGTGCCAGCAAGCCGGGACTAGTATTCTACGAGCAGTACTTC. It encodes CASKPGLVFYEQYF.

The chain uses TRBV28 and TRBJ1-5, with a possible D match to TRBD1 (5 bases). With 8 bases removed from V and 6 bases from J, the gap between germline ends came to 17 bases. Germline CDR1 reads MDHEN; CDR2 reads SYDVKM. The CDR3 runs to 14 residues. The CDR3, as DNA: TGTGCCAGCCTGAGTGGCGGGGGAGCTCAGCCCCAGCATTTT. Its protein is CASLSGGGAQPQHF.

The genes are TRBV28 and TRBJ2-1; 9 bases line up with TRBD1. CDR3 length equals 13 residues. Germline V gives CDR1 MDHEN, CDR2 SYDVKM. With V trimmed by 7 bases and J by 15 bases, 13 bases remained unmatched. CDR3 nucleotide sequence: TGTGCCAGCACCTCTGGGGACAGGGATCGATTGTTCTTC. This translates into CASTSGDRDRLFF. Complete variable domain (other parts from reference TRBV28 and TRBJ2-1): DVKVTQSSRYLVKRTGEKVFLECVQDMDHENMFWYRQDPGLGLRLIYFSYDVKMKEKGDIPEGYSVSREKKERFSLILESASTNQTSMYLCASTSGDRDRLFFGPGTRLTVL.